The rows below give T cell receptor beta chains drawn from one sample of a study of blood T cell repertoires in COVID-19. Only in-frame clones appear in the TCRdb table, and some are missing; sequencing was by immunoSEQ multiplex PCR. The sample has under 250,000 clones, 70% to 90% seen once. Source material: peripheral blood. The receptors originated from a woman in her forties or fifties with active or convalescent COVID-19. Each CDR3 is given with its conserved first and last residue. Each record gives: J gene, D gene, V gene, CDR3 DNA, CDR3 protein. The D gene is left open where the match is weak.

>TRBJ1-1|NA|TRBV10-3
TGTGCCATCAGTGAAGGGAGGGGACGTCTGGACACTGAAGCTTTCTTT
CAISEGRGRLDTEAFF
>TRBJ1-6|NA|TRBV30
TGCGCTTCCCTCCAGGGATTTTATAATTCACCCCTCCACTTT
CASLQGFYNSPLHF
>TRBJ1-2|NA|TRBV28
TGTGCCAGCAGTTTGGAGGGGACCTATGGCTACACCTTC
CASSLEGTYGYTF
>TRBJ1-6|NA|TRBV3-1/TRBV3-2
TGTGCCAGCAGCCAAGCCCCCCCGGGCTCCTATAATTCACCCCTCCACTTT
CASSQAPPGSYNSPLHF
>TRBJ2-2|NA|TRBV7-9
TGTGCCAGCAGCCTCCAGGGGTACGGGGAGCTGTTTTTT
CASSLQGYGELFF
>TRBJ1-5|NA|TRBV27
TGTGCCAGCACCTCCACGCGACTCCCCAATCAGCCCCAGCATTTT
CASTSTRLPNQPQHF
>TRBJ2-3|TRBD1|TRBV6-2/TRBV6-3
TGTGCCAGCAGTCCCTCGGGACAGCCTAGGGATACGCAGTATTTT
CASSPSGQPRDTQYF
>TRBJ1-5|TRBD1|TRBV2
TGTGCCAGCAGTGAATATGGCGGGACAGGCGGGCAGCCCCAGCATTTT
CASSEYGGTGGQPQHF
>TRBJ1-1|NA|TRBV6-1
TGTGCCAGCAGTGAAGCGCTTCGAGGAGCTTTCTTT
CASSEALRGAFF
>TRBJ2-4|TRBD2|TRBV3-1/TRBV3-2
TGTGCCAGCAGCCAAGTTAGCGGGGCGGACATTCAGTACTTC
CASSQVSGADIQYF